This T cell receptor beta chain was identified during a study of OX40 agonist ivuxolimab in advanced cancers. Study in general: Patients received ivuxolimab, an intravenous treatment, every 2 weeks at 0.01 to 10 mg/kg. Partial responses were recorded for three patients, including one with hepatocellular carcinoma and two with cutaneous melanoma.

The data were produced by immunoSEQ multiplex PCR, yet TCRdb's version contains in-frame clones alone and is incomplete. The sample lists 70,000 to 75,000 clones, about four fifths occurring once. The CDR3 consists of 15 residues. V shed 4 bases and J shed 2 bases, with 14 bases lying between them. Looked up from germline, CDR1 is LNHNV and CDR2 is YYDKDF (reference sequence). The genes are TRBV15 and TRBJ1-2; TRBD1 might be the D (5 bases). The sample was CD4+ or CD8+ T cells sorted from blood, taken in a trial of the OX40 agonist ivuxolimab. This sequence originates from an adult with an advanced solid tumor such as melanoma, head and neck, liver or kidney cancer. The CDR3 region is CATSNLLTANYGYTF. The CDR3 DNA follows: TGTGCCACCAGCAACCTACTGACAGCGAACTATGGCTACACCTTC.